Listed below are T cell receptor beta chains from one sample, sequenced in a study of blood T cell repertoires in COVID-19. Measured with immunoSEQ multiplex PCR; TCRdb has only the in-frame clones, and not every one. The data contain hundreds of thousands of clones, approximately 90% of them singletons. Sequencing input: PBMCs or T cells enriched from blood (not recorded which). These receptors originate from a young woman who had been exposed to COVID-19. CDR3s include the opening cysteine and the closing phenylalanine or tryptophan. A D gene is named only where the DNA matches it firmly. Where a row states a size, it is once, few, many or the class of an expanded clone; other rows omit it.

clone_size j_call d_call v_call cdr3_nt cdr3_aa
NA TRBJ1-1 NA TRBV28 TGTGCCAGCAGTTTTTCGACTGAAGCTTTCTTT CASSFSTEAFF
NA TRBJ2-1 NA TRBV4-3 TGCGCCAGCAGCCAATCAGCGGTCTCCTACAATGAGCAGTTCTTC CASSQSAVSYNEQFF
NA TRBJ2-7 TRBD2 TRBV4-3 TGCGCCAGCAGCCAAGAAAGCGGGGGCTCCTCCTACGAGCAGTACTTC CASSQESGGSSYEQYF
NA TRBJ2-7 TRBD2 TRBV7-2 TGTGCCAGCAGCTTAGGTGGGCTAGCGGGAGCCTACGAGCAGTACTTC CASSLGGLAGAYEQYF
NA TRBJ1-5 NA TRBV6-5 TGTGCCAGCATTTCTCTACCGGGGGGGATCCAGCCCCAGCATTTT CASISLPGGIQPQHF
NA TRBJ2-2 TRBD1 TRBV5-1 TGCGCCAGCAGCTGGGCGCCGGGACAGGGAACCGGGGAGCTGTTTTTT CASSWAPGQGTGELFF
NA TRBJ2-1 NA TRBV7-2 TGTGCCAGCAGCTTTAAAACGGGGGACAATGAGCAGTTCTTC CASSFKTGDNEQFF
NA TRBJ2-3 TRBD2 TRBV9 TGTGCCAGCAGCTCCCCTAGCGGGGGGGCGTCAGATACGCAGTATTTT CASSSPSGGASDTQYF
once TRBJ2-1 TRBD2 TRBV11-2 TGTGCCAGCAGCCTCGGGACTAGCGGGAGAACCAGGGGTGAGCAGTTCTTC CASSLGTSGRTRGEQFF
NA TRBJ1-5 NA TRBV28 TGTGCCAGCAGTCCAGGCGATAGTAGCAATCAGCCCCAGCATTTT CASSPGDSSNQPQHF
NA TRBJ1-1 TRBD1 TRBV6-5 TGTGCCAGCAGCAGGACAGGGACCAACACTGAAGCTTTCTTT CASSRTGTNTEAFF
NA TRBJ1-5 NA TRBV9 TGTGCCAGCAGCGTAGCGGCAGGTGGTCAGCCCCAGCATTTT CASSVAAGGQPQHF
NA TRBJ1-5 NA TRBV28 TGTGCCAGCAGTTTAGAACAGGGTGGGAATCAGCCCCAGCATTTT CASSLEQGGNQPQHF
NA TRBJ1-2 NA TRBV28 TGTGCCAGCAGTTTGGGCAGCTATGGCTACACCTTC CASSLGSYGYTF
NA TRBJ2-7 TRBD2 TRBV7-8 TGTGCCAGCAGCTTCAAGCGGGGGTCCTCCTACGAGCAGTACTTC CASSFKRGSSYEQYF
NA TRBJ1-1 NA TRBV28 TGTGCCAGCTCTGTGGACTGGGGCACTGAAGCTTTCTTT CASSVDWGTEAFF
NA TRBJ2-7 TRBD1 TRBV5-1 TGCGCCAGCAGCCCAACCGGGACAGTCTCCTACGAGCAGTACTTC CASSPTGTVSYEQYF
NA TRBJ2-5 NA TRBV5-1 TGCGCCAGCAGGGGCTTAGGGGGTCGGGAGACCCAGTACTTC CASRGLGGRETQYF
NA TRBJ2-2 TRBD2 TRBV18 TGTGCCAGCTCACCACGGACTAGCGGGTCCGGGGAGCTGTTTTTT CASSPRTSGSGELFF
once TRBJ2-1 TRBD2 TRBV28 TGTGCCAGCAGTTTTATAGCGGGGGATTACAATGAGCAGTTCTTC CASSFIAGDYNEQFF
NA TRBJ1-1 TRBD1 TRBV28 TGTGCCAGCAGGCCTACAGGGGCCAACACTGAAGCTTTCTTT CASRPTGANTEAFF
NA TRBJ2-3 TRBD2 TRBV6-2/TRBV6-3 TGTGCCAGCAGTTACAGGCTAGCGGGGGCTATCACAGATACGCAGTATTTT CASSYRLAGAITDTQYF
NA TRBJ2-7 TRBD2 TRBV4-3 TGCGCCAGCAGCCAACTTCCCGGGGGGGCCTACGAGCAGTACTTC CASSQLPGGAYEQYF
NA TRBJ1-5 TRBD1 TRBV2 TGTGCCAGCACCGGACAGGGGATGGAGCCCCAGCATTTT CASTGQGMEPQHF
NA TRBJ2-7 TRBD1 TRBV23-1 TGCGCCAGCAGTCATTCCGGGACAGGGCTTCATACCGAAGAATACGAGCAGTACTTC CASSHSGTGLHTEEYEQYF
many TRBJ1-5 NA TRBV7-9 TGTGCCAGCAGCCCTGGACAGATCAATCAGCCCCAGCATTTT CASSPGQINQPQHF
NA TRBJ2-1 TRBD2 TRBV3-1/TRBV3-2 TGTGCCAGCAGCCAAGTAAAGGGACTAGCGGGAGGATGGGGCTACAATGAGCAGTTCTTC CASSQVKGLAGGWGYNEQFF
NA TRBJ1-1 NA TRBV5-1 TGCGCCAGCAGCGTGGGACACGGAAACACTGAAGCTTTCTTT CASSVGHGNTEAFF
NA TRBJ2-2 NA TRBV28 TGTGCCAGCAGCCCCGACAGTCCCTTAGAAACCGGGGAGCTGTTTTTT CASSPDSPLETGELFF
NA TRBJ1-5 NA TRBV5-6 TGTGCCAGCAGCTTCAGGGCGACCAATCAGCCCCAGCATTTT CASSFRATNQPQHF
NA TRBJ1-6 NA TRBV18 TGTGCCAGCTCACCCCGGGGGGCCCATAATTCACCCCTCCACTTT CASSPRGAHNSPLHF
NA TRBJ1-1 NA TRBV28 TGTGCCAGCAGTTTATACGCAGGCCACACTGAAGCTTTCTTT CASSLYAGHTEAFF
NA TRBJ1-2 TRBD1 TRBV27 TGTGCCAGCAGTTTCGACAGGGGGCGCGGTGGCTACACCTTC CASSFDRGRGGYTF
NA TRBJ2-1 NA TRBV14 TGTGCCAGCAGCCAAGATGCGGTAGGGCAGTTCTTC CASSQDAVGQFF
NA TRBJ2-1 TRBD1 TRBV27 TGTGCCAGCAGTACTACCGGGACAGGGGTTTATTCCTACAATGAGCAGTTCTTC CASSTTGTGVYSYNEQFF
NA TRBJ1-2 TRBD1 TRBV4-2 TGTGCCAGCAGCCAAGATGGGGACAGTAACTATGGCTACACCTTC CASSQDGDSNYGYTF